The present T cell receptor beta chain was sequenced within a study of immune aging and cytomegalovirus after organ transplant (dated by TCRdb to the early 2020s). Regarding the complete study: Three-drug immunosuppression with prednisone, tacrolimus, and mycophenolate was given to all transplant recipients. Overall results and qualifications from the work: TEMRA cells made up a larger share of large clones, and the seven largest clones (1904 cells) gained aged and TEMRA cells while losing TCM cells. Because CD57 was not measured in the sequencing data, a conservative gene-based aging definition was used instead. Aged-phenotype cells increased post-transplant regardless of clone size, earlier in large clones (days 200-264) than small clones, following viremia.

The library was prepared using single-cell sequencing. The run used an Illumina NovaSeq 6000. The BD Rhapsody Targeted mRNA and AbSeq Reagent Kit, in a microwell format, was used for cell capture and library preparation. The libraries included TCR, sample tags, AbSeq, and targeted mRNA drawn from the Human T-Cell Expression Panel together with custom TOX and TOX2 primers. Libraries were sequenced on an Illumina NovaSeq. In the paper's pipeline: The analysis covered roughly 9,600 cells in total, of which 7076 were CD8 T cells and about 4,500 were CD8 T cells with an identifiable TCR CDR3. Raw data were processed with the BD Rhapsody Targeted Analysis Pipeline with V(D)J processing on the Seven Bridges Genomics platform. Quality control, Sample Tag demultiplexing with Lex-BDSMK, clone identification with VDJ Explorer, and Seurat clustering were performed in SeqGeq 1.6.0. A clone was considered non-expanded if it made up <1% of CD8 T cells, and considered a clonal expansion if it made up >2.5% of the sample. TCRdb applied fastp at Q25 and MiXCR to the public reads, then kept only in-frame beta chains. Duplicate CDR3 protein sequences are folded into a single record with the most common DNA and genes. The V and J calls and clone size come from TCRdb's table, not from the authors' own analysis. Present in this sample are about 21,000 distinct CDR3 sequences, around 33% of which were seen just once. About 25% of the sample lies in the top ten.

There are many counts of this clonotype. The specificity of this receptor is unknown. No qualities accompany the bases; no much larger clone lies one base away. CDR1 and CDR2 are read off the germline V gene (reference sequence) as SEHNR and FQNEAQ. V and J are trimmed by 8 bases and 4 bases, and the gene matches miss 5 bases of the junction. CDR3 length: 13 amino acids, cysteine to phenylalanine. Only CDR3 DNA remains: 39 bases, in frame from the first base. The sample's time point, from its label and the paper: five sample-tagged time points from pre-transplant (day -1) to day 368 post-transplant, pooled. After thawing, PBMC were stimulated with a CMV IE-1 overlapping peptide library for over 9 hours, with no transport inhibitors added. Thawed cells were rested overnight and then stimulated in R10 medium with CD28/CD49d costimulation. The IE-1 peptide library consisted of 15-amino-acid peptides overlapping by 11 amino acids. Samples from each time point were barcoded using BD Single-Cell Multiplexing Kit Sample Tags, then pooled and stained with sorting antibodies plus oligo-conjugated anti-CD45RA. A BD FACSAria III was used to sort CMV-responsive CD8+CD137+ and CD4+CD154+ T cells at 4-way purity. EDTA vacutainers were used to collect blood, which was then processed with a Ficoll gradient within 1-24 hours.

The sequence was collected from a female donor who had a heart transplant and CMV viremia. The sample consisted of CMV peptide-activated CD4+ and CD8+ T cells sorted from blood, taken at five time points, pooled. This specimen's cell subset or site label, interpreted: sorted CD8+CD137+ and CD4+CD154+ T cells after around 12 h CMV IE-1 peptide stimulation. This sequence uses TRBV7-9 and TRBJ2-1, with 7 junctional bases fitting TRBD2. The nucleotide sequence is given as TGTGCCAGCTTTGGGGAGGGGTACAATGAGCAGTTCTTC. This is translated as CASFGEGYNEQFF.